This TCR beta chain emerged from a study of PD-L1 blockade in urothelial cancer (dated by TCRdb to 2016 to 2017). Background on the whole study: All patients started therapy in about 2014 and received atezolizumab 1,200 mg intravenously every 3 weeks. Durable clinical benefit was defined as progression-free survival longer than 6 months, and TCR features were also tested against progression-free and overall survival. Pretreatment tumor samples, along with matched peripheral blood collected serially before and after atezolizumab treatment, underwent TCR sequencing. Blood samples were analyzed 3 weeks after the start of treatment (second dose) and 6 weeks after the start of treatment. About 90% of the roughly 30 patients were identified as males with urothelial cancer of bladder origin, and a prior smoking history was reported by 18 of 29 patients. In the same patients who had TCR sequencing, pretreatment tumors also underwent whole exome sequencing and RNA sequencing. An ECOG performance status of 0 or 1 was recorded for the patients, and 0 to 3 prior chemotherapy regimens had been received by the patients. Blood samples yielded a median of roughly 150,000 T cells and 65,000 to 95,000 unique TCRs, with median clonality 0.080. An exploratory multi-omic analysis was conducted of the somatic, immune and clinical correlates of response to PD-L1 blockade with atezolizumab in urothelial cancer. Pretreatment blood TCR-seq was available for under 35 patients, at least one posttreatment blood collection was obtained for about 24 patients, and tumor TCR-seq was available for about 24 patients. Durable clinical benefit was achieved by nine patients but not by the remaining 20. Overall study results and their limits: Because the sample size was small (n ≈ 30) and many exploratory analyses were performed, the results are intended to be hypothesis-generating. Improved progression-free and overall survival was found to be associated with pretreatment peripheral blood TCR clonality below the median. Patients with durable benefit showed greater expansion of tumor-associated TCR clones in peripheral blood 3 weeks after starting treatment (n ≈ 22, p = 0.022).

Each PCR received spiked-in synthetic TCR analog templates so that absolute template abundance could be estimated from read counts. TCRbeta CDR3 regions were amplified from genomic DNA with bias-controlled V and J gene primers using the immunoSEQ assay. Rearranged TCRbeta segments were sequenced at approximately 20X coverage. The authors processed their data as follows. Sequencing errors were corrected by clustering, and CDR3s were annotated against IMGT so that V, D and J genes could be assigned. Out-of-frame and stop-codon sequences were excluded, and only productive TCRbeta rearrangements were used in downstream analyses. Clonality was computed as one minus Shannon entropy normalized by the log of the number of unique productive sequences. Fisher's exact test with Benjamini-Hochberg correction, at a threshold of adjusted p below 0.01, was used to find clones that differed between time points or between blood and tumor. In TCRdb, the immuneACCESS table is reduced to in-frame sequences with V and J assigned. These tables do not hold every clone; where another copy was compared, an unresolved V gene accounts for under half, and the others remain unexplained. That table gives V, J and clone size, and the DNA gave D and trimming. This sample holds under 40,000 clones; about nine tenths were observed only once. Of the sample, approximately 4% is held by the ten largest clones.

A total of 25 to 30 patients with locally advanced or metastatic urothelial carcinoma, treated at Memorial Sloan Kettering on a trial protocol, made up the cohort. Peripheral blood mononuclear cells were collected pretreatment and during treatment, at between 1 and 8 total time points per patient. The Qiagen DNeasy Blood extraction kit was used to purify genomic DNA from total PBMCs and from tumor samples. PBMCs were collected pretreatment and during treatment, and were isolated and stored as previously described. About this clone: Its specific antigen is unknown. Qualities for individual bases were not recorded, and no much larger clone is one base off.

This sample comprised PBMCs, obtained around atezolizumab (anti-PD-L1) treatment. The sequence was collected from a man in his fifties or sixties with urothelial cancer.

CDR3 sequence: CAISERVMNTEAFF. The DNA sequence is as follows: TGTGCCATCAGTGAGCGGGTTATGAACACTGAAGCTTTCTTT. The chain employs TRBV10-3 and TRBJ1-1; the D gene is unclear. CDR1 and CDR2, looked up from the germline V gene, are ENHRY and SYGVKD. A distance of 7 bases separates the germline ends of V and J, which lose 2 bases and 0 bases respectively. The CDR3 spans 14 residues, from the cysteine through the phenylalanine. The CDR3 DNA has 42 bases and is translated from base 1.